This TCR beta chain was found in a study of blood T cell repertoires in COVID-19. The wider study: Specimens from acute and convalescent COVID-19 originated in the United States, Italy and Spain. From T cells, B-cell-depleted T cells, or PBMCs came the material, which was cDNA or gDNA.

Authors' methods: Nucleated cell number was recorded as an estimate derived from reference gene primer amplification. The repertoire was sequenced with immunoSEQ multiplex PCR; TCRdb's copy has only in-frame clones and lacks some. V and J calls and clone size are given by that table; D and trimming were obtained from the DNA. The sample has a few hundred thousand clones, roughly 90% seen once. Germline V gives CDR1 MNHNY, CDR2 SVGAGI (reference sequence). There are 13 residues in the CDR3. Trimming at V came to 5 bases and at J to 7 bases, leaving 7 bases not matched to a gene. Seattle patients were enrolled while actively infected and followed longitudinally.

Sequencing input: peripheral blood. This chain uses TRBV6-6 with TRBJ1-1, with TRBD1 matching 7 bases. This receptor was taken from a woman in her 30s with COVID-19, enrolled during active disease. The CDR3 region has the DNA TGTGCCAGCAGTATCGGGACAGTACTTGAAGCTTTCTTT. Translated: CASSIGTVLEAFF.